This TCR beta chain comes out of a study of neoadjuvant anti-PD-1 for oral cavity cancer. Blood libraries mostly used around 510 ng genomic DNA, six replicates each. The method was immunoSEQ multiplex PCR; TCRdb's version includes in-frame clones alone and lacks a portion of them. The sample holds roughly 13,000 clones; roughly 69% are singletons and the top ten take around 2.5%. This CDR3 is built from 14 residues. Trimming removed 0 bases at V and 4 bases at J, with 10 bases between. Germline CDR1 is SGHRS and CDR2 is YFSETQ. The table lists this clone with a count of one. The time point here: after neoadjuvant nivolumab, at surgical resection.

The source was PBMCs, collected after nivolumab (anti-PD-1) treatment. This clonotype originated in a person aged 40 to 85 with oral cavity squamous cell carcinoma. V and J are TRBV5-1 and TRBJ1-1, with a tentative D call TRBD1 (5 bases). DNA of the CDR3: TGCGCCAGCAGCTTGGAAGGGGAGAGCACTGAAGCTTTCTTT. It is translated as CASSLEGESTEAFF.